A single sample gave rise to the 19 T cell receptor beta chains below, sequenced in a study of blood T cell repertoires in COVID-19. Assay: immunoSEQ multiplex PCR; the TCRdb copy retains only in-frame clones and omits some. The top ten clones hold approximately 12% of a sample with about 120,000 clones, around 83% of them seen once. The specimen sequenced was peripheral blood. Source of these receptors: a man aged 60 to 75 with acute or convalescent COVID-19.

The chain has TRBV14 and TRBJ2-3; 7 nucleotides align to TRBD2. Germline V lookup: CDR1 SGHDN, CDR2 FVKESK. V lost 3 bases, J lost 9 bases, and 12 bases stayed unmatched. The CDR3 is 15 amino acids. The CDR3 loop reads CASSHGGSNPRTQYF. CDR3 DNA: TGTGCCAGCAGCCACGGCGGGAGCAACCCGCGGACGCAGTATTTT. The full variable domain, rest sourced from reference TRBV14 and TRBJ2-3, is EAGVTQFPSHSVIEKGQTVTLRCDPISGHDNLYWYRRVMGKEIKFLLHFVKESKQDESGMPNNRFLAERTGGTYSTLKVQPAELEDSGVYFCASSHGGSNPRTQYFGPGTRLTVL.

This chain joins TRBV11-2 and TRBJ2-3; the match to TRBD2 covers 10 bases. The CDR3 runs to 16 residues. Germline values: CDR1 SGHAT, CDR2 FQNNGV. Trimming took 7 bases from V and 4 from J; bases not matched to a gene: 11. The CDR3 region has the DNA TGTGCCAGCACGGGGGGAGCGGGAGGGCCTTCAGATACGCAGTATTTT. Protein: CASTGGAGGPSDTQYF.

The chain is built from TRBV18 and TRBJ2-3; no reliable D call. In germline, CDR1 is KGHSH, CDR2 LQKENI. The germline V and J ends were trimmed by 3 bases and 6 bases, with 4 bases remaining between them. This CDR3 spans 11 amino acids. This CDR3 reads CASSPGDTQYF. In DNA, the CDR3 is TGTGCCAGCTCACCGGGCGATACGCAGTATTTT.

The rearrangement joins TRBV4-1 to TRBJ2-7; 8 bases match TRBD2. CDR1 MGHRA and CDR2 YSYEKL come from the germline V gene. The V and J ends lost 4 bases and 4 bases, in that order; junction bases with no gene match: 3. This CDR3 contains 13 residues. CDR3 region: CASSRGGRYEQYF. CDR3 coding DNA: TGCGCCAGCAGCCGTGGCGGGAGGTACGAGCAGTACTTC.

J is TRBJ2-2 and V is TRBV11-3; 8 positions match TRBD2. Trimming removed 1 base from V and 0 bases from J; junction bases left unmatched: 4. The germline gives CDR1 SGHNT, CDR2 YENEEA. The CDR3 contains 17 residues. The DNA for the CDR3 is TGTGCCAGCAGCTTAGGGCTAGCGGGCTCGAACACCGGGGAGCTGTTTTTT. Translation gives CASSLGLAGSNTGELFF.

J is TRBJ2-3 and V is TRBV7-2, with 16 nucleotides matching TRBD2. Looked up from germline, CDR1 is SGHTA and CDR2 is FQGNSA. The junction had 1 base not matched to a gene; V was cut back by 4 bases and J by 6 bases. The CDR3 is 15 residues long. The CDR3 DNA sequence: TGTGCCAGCAGCTGGGGACTAGCGGGGGGGGATACGCAGTATTTT. It yields the protein CASSWGLAGGDTQYF.

The CDR3 nucleotides are TGTGCCAGCTCACCCTTGACAAACTCAGATACGCAGTATTTT. Its protein is CASSPLTNSDTQYF. The V call is TRBV18, the J call TRBJ2-3, with D unclear. CDR1 KGHSH and CDR2 LQKENI come from the germline V gene. With 3 bases removed from V and 4 bases from J, the gap between germline ends came to 11 bases. The CDR3 is 14 residues long.

This sequence joins TRBV5-1 and TRBJ1-4; possible D gene TRBD1, 5 bases. The length of the CDR3 is 16 residues. Trimming removed 3 bases at V and 8 bases at J, with 20 bases between. Germline V gene lookup returns CDR1 SGHRS and CDR2 YFSETQ. The CDR3 bases are TGCGCCAGCAGCTCCGGCTCCGTCCCAGGGAAAGAAAAACTGTTTTTT. Protein product: CASSSGSVPGKEKLFF.

This clone was observed a few times. The chain carries TRBV28 and TRBJ1-2; D is unresolved. This CDR3 region has 12 residues. Germline-derived CDR1 and CDR2 are MDHEN and SYDVKM. V lost 2 bases and J lost 8, with 9 bases in between. CDR3 bases: TGTGCCAGCAGTTTAGAACTGTGGGGCTACACCTTC. It yields the protein CASSLELWGYTF.

The chain is built from TRBV28 and TRBJ2-6; 7 bases agree with TRBD1. Germline V gene data show CDR1 as MDHEN and CDR2 as SYDVKM. The CDR3 covers 15 residues. V was pared by 8 bases and J by 2 bases, with 6 bases of the junction left unmatched. CDR3 sequence: CASGAGGAGANVLTF. CDR3 bases: TGTGCCAGCGGGGCAGGGGGTGCTGGGGCCAACGTCCTGACTTTC.

The chain links TRBV19 to TRBJ1-5; 7 bases map to TRBD1. Germline V lookup: CDR1 LNHDA, CDR2 SQIVND (reference sequence). V lost 5 bases, J lost 5 bases, and 6 bases stayed unmatched. There are 14 residues in the CDR3. CDR3 sequence: CASSWDSRDQPQHF. The CDR3 DNA sequence: TGTGCCAGTAGTTGGGACAGTAGAGATCAGCCCCAGCATTTT.

The CDR3 DNA reads as TGCGCCAGCAGCTTGACTTTCTTACAGCCAAATTCACCCCTCCACTTT. This encodes CASSLTFLQPNSPLHF. This rearrangement joins TRBV5-1 to TRBJ1-6; D not resolved. V lost 1 base and J lost 7, with 15 bases in between. The CDR3 extends over 16 amino acids. Germline V gene data show CDR1 as SGHRS and CDR2 as YFSETQ. The variable domain in full, completed from reference TRBV5-1 and TRBJ1-6, reads KAGVTQTPRYLIKTRGQQVTLSCSPISGHRSVSWYQQTPGQGLQFLFEYFSETQRNKGNFPGRFSGRQFSNSRSEMNVSTLELGDSALYLCASSLTFLQPNSPLHFGNGTRLTVT.

V usage is TRBV4-1 and J usage is TRBJ1-2, with a tentative D call TRBD1 (5 bases). CDR1 MGHRA and CDR2 YSYEKL come from the germline V gene. V was cut by 0 bases and J by 5 bases, with 19 bases left in between. The CDR3 has 17 amino acids. The CDR3 is CASSQDQVSGKRYGYTF. CDR3 in DNA: TGCGCCAGCAGCCAAGATCAGGTGTCAGGGAAGAGGTATGGCTACACCTTC.

CDR3 sequence: CAWSGLAGAAVGELFF. The CDR3 DNA reads TGTGCCTGGAGTGGGTTGGCGGGAGCCGCAGTCGGGGAGCTGTTTTTT. The rearrangement uses TRBV30 and TRBJ2-2; TRBD2 aligns across 7 bases. The CDR3 covers 16 residues. The germline CDR1 and CDR2 sequences are GTSNPN and SVGIG (reference sequence). The junction had 12 bases not matched to a gene; V was cut back by 1 base and J by 7 bases.

This chain links TRBV2 with TRBJ1-6, with a weak D call TRBD1 (5 bases). From germline, CDR1 is SNHLY and CDR2 FYNNEI. The CDR3 loop spans 13 amino acids. Trimming pared 10 bases from V and 9 bases from J, leaving 16 bases between. The chain's CDR3 is CATQTDGGSPLHF. CDR3 DNA: TGTGCCACCCAGACAGATGGCGGTTCACCCCTCCACTTT.

The chain has TRBV6-5 and TRBJ1-2, with 8 bases fitting TRBD1. Germline CDR1 and CDR2: MNHEY and SVGAGI. This CDR3 contains 14 residues. Trimming removed 5 bases from V and 6 bases from J; junction bases left unmatched: 8. For the CDR3, the DNA is TGTGCCAGCAGTCGGGACAGGCAAAATCATGGCTACACCTTC. Its translation is CASSRDRQNHGYTF.

The chain combines TRBV27 with TRBJ2-7; D possibly corresponds to TRBD2 (6 bases). The V end was cut by 5 bases, the J end by 7 bases, with 12 bases between. CDR1 and CDR2 (germline): MNHEY, SMNVEV (reference sequence). This CDR3 has 12 amino acids. Here the CDR3 DNA reads TGTGCCAGCAGTACAAACCGGGGGGAGCAGTACTTC. It specifies CASSTNRGEQYF.

This clone was seen once. The chain employs TRBV11-2 and TRBJ2-5; possible D gene TRBD2, 6 bases. CDR1 is SGHAT and CDR2 is FQNNGV in the germline V gene. The CDR3 sequence is 14 residues long. V was clipped by 4 bases and J by 5 bases, with 14 bases between them. The CDR3 DNA reads TGTGCCAGCAGCTCCCCGGGGGATCTGGAGACCCAGTACTTC. The encoded protein is CASSSPGDLETQYF.

In this sample, this clone turned up once. The chain combines TRBV6-1 with TRBJ2-1, with D perhaps TRBD1 (5 bases). Germline V lookup: CDR1 MNHNS, CDR2 SASEGT. Trimming pared 2 bases from V and 4 bases from J, leaving 15 bases between. The CDR3 covers 16 residues. The CDR3 sequence: CASSERGQGRYNEQFF. In nucleotides, the CDR3 is TGTGCCAGCAGTGAAAGGGGCCAGGGCAGATACAATGAGCAGTTCTTC.